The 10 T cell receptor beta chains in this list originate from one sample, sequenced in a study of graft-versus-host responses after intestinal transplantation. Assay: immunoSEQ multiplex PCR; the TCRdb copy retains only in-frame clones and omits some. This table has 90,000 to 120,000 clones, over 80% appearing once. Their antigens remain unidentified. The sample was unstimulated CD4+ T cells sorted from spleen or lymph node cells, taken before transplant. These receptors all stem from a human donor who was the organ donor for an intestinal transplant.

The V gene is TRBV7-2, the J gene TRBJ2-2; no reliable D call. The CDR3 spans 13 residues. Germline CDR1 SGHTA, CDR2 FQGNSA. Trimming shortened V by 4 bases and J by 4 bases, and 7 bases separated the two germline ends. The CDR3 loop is CASSYRSTGELFF. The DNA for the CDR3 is TGTGCCAGCAGCTATAGATCCACCGGGGAGCTGTTTTTT.

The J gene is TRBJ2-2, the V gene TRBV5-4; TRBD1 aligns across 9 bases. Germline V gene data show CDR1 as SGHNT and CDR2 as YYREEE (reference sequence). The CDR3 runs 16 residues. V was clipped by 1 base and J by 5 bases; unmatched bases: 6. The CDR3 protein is CASSLWTGVVTGELFF. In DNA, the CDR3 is TGTGCCAGCAGCTTGTGGACAGGGGTGGTGACCGGGGAGCTGTTTTTT. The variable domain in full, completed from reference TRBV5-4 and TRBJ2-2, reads ETGVTQSPTHLIKTRGQQVTLRCSSQSGHNTVSWYQQALGQGPQFIFQYYREEENGRGNFPPRFSGLQFPNYSSELNVNALELDDSALYLCASSLWTGVVTGELFFGEGSRLTVL.

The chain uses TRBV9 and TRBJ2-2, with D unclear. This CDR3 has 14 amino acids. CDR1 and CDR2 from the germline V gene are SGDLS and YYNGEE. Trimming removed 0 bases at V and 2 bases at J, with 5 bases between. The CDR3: CASSVALNTGELFF. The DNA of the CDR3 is TGTGCCAGCAGCGTAGCCCTTAACACCGGGGAGCTGTTTTTT.

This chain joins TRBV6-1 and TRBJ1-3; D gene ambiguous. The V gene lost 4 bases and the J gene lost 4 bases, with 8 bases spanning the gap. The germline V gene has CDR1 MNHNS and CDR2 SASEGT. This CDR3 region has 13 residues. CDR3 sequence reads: CASSVDTGNTIYF. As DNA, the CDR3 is TGTGCCAGCAGTGTAGACACGGGAAACACCATATATTTT.

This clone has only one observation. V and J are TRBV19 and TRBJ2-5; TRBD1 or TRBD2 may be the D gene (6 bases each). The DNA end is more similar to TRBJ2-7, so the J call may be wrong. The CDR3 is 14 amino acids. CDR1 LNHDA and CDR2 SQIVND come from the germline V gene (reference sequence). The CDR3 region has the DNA TGTGCCAGTAGTATAGGGCCGGAGGGGGGCGAGCAGTACTTC. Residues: CASSIGPEGGEQYF.

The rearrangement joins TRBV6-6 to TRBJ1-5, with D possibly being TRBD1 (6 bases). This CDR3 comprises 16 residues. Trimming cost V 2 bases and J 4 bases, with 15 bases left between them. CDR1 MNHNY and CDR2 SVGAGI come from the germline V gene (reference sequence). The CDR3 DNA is TGTGCCAGCAGTTACAATGAGGGGGGACTTAATCAGCCCCAGCATTTT. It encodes CASSYNEGGLNQPQHF.

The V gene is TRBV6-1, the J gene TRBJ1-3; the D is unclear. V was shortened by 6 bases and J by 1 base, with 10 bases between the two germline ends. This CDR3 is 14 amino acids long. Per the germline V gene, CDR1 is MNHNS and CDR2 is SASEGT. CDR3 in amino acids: CASSTVISGNTIYF. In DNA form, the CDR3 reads TGTGCCAGCAGCACAGTGATTTCTGGAAACACCATATATTTT.

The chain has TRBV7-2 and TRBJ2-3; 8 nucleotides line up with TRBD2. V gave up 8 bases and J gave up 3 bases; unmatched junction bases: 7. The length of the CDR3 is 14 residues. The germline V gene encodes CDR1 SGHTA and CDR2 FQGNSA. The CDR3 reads CASRRASGTDTQYF. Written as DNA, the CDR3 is TGTGCCAGCCGGCGGGCTAGCGGGACAGATACGCAGTATTTT.

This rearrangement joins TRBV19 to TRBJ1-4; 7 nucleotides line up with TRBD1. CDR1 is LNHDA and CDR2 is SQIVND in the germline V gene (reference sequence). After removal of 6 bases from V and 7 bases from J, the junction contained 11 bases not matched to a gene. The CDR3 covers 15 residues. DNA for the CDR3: TGTGCCAGTAGCCACCAACAGGGGCTTAGTGAAAAACTGTTTTTT. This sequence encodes CASSHQQGLSEKLFF.

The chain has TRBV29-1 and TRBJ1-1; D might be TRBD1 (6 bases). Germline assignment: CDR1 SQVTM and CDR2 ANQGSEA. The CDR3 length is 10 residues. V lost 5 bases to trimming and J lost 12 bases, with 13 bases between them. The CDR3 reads CSVKTGPTFF. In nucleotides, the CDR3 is TGCAGCGTTAAGACAGGACCCACTTTCTTT.